These T cell receptor beta chains were read from a single sample in a study of cytomegalovirus exposure and HLA in healthy donors. TCRdb's copy holds only in-frame clones and misses some; the assay was immunoSEQ multiplex PCR. The sample lists 150,000 to 200,000 clones; more than 75% were seen once. Input material: PBMCs. These receptors originate from a man younger than 35 in good health and CMV-seropositive. Both conserved end residues are trimmed from each CDR3. A D gene is named only where the DNA matches it firmly. Where a row states a size, it is once, few, many or the class of an expanded clone; other rows omit it.

- | TRBJ2-3 | TRBD2 | TRBV5-6 | ASSATSGGITDTQY
- | TRBJ2-7 | - | TRBV5-1 | ASSLVPSYEQY
few | TRBJ2-5 | - | TRBV19 | ASSIGIGGNQETQY
- | TRBJ2-2 | - | TRBV13 | ASSLGLAPTGELF
- | TRBJ1-2 | - | TRBV6-1 | ASSEGPLGIDGYT
- | TRBJ2-6 | - | TRBV5-6 | ASTQGSGANGLT
once | TRBJ2-7 | - | TRBV6-1 | ASSEARGPGDSYEQY
- | TRBJ1-1 | TRBD1 | TRBV23-1 | ASSQPRDRGCGTEAF
- | TRBJ2-1 | - | TRBV7-3 | ASSKDTYNEQF
once | TRBJ2-7 | TRBD2 | TRBV5-1 | ASSAGGTDQY
- | TRBJ2-1 | TRBD2 | TRBV7-8 | ASSLVGTSGEQF
- | TRBJ2-1 | - | TRBV4-1 | ASSQGPTMWDEQF
- | TRBJ1-5 | TRBD1 | TRBV2 | ASSGTGGYQPQH
- | TRBJ1-1 | - | TRBV6-1 | AVRGFEAF
- | TRBJ2-3 | - | TRBV2 | ARARRTDTQY
- | TRBJ2-7 | TRBD2 | TRBV6-6 | ATSDPGLAAYEQY
- | TRBJ2-6 | - | TRBV30 | AWSAPTQGGLANVLT
- | TRBJ1-5 | - | TRBV7-2 | ASSLSYTNQPQH
- | TRBJ1-5 | TRBD1 | TRBV19 | ASSWSGGPNQPQH
- | TRBJ2-1 | - | TRBV4-3 | ASSQNLLLSSYNEQF
- | TRBJ2-2 | - | TRBV5-1 | ASSFFQGGTGELF
- | TRBJ2-3 | - | TRBV13 | ASSLVSGMPPGTERTDTQY